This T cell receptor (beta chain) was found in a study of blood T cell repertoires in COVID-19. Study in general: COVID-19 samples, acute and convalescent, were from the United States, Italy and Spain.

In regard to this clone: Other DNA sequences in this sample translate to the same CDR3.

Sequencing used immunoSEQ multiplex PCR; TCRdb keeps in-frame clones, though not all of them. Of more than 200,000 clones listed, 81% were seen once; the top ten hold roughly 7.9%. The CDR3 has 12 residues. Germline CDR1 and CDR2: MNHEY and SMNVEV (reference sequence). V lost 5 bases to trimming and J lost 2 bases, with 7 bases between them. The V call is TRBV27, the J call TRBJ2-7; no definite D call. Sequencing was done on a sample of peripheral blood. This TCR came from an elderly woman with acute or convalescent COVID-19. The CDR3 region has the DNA TGTGCCAGCAGTCCGACACCCTACGAGCAGTACTTC. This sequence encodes CASSPTPYEQYF.